The source of this TCR beta chain is a study of response to subunit inactivated influenza vaccine. General study points: Every seasonal influenza vaccination brings in few new T cells, the authors suggested.

Germline assignment: CDR1 SQVTM and CDR2 ANQGSEA. Trimming took 0 bases from V and 9 from J, leaving 21 bases between them. This CDR3 is 16 amino acids long. MiXCR, applied by TCRdb to the RT-PCR reads, yields one record per CDR3 protein. The table includes roughly 760,000 distinct CDR3 sequences, roughly 20% detected once. About this clonotype itself: No antigen is known for it.

The chain couples TRBV29-1 to TRBJ2-4, with D unclear. The specimen was PBMCs from blood, collected less than 6 days after vaccination. This TCR came from a man in his fifties or sixties who received an inactivated influenza vaccine. The CDR3: CSVEDLNVSRKFIQYF. Here the CDR3 DNA reads TGCAGCGTTGAAGATCTTAACGTTAGCCGAAAGTTCATTCAGTACTTC.